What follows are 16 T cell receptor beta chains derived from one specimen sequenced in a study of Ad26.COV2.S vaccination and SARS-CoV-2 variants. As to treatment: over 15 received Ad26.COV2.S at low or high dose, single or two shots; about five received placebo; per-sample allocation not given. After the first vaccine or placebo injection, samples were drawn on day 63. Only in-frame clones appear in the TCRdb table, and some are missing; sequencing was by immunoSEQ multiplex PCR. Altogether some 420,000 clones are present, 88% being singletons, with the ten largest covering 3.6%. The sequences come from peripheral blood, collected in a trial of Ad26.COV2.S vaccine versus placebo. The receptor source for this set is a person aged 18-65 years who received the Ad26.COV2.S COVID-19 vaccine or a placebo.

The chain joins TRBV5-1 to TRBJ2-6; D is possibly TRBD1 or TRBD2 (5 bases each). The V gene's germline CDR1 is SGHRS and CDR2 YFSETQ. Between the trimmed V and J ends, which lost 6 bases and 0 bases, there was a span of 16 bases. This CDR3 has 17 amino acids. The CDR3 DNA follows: TGCGCCAGCACCCAAAGGGCAGGGAGCTCTGGGGCCAACGTCCTGACTTTC. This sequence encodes CASTQRAGSSGANVLTF.

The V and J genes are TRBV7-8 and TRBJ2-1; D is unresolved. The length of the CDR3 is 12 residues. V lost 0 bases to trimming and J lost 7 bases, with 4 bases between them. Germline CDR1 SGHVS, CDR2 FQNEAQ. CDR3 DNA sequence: TGTGCCAGCAGCTTAGCGCGGAATGAGCAGTTCTTC. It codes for CASSLARNEQFF.

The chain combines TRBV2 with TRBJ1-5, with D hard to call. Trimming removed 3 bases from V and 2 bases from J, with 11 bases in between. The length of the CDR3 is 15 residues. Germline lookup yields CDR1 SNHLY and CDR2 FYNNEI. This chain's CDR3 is CASSDEGGGNQPQHF. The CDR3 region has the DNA TGTGCCAGCAGTGACGAGGGAGGAGGCAATCAGCCCCAGCATTTT.

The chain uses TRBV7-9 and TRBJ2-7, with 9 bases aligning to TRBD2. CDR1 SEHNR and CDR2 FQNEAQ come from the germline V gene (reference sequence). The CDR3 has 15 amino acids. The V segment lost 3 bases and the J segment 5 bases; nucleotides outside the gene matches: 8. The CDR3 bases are TGTGCCAGCAGCTTGGGGGTGGGACTAGCCCACGAGCAGTACTTC. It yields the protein CASSLGVGLAHEQYF.

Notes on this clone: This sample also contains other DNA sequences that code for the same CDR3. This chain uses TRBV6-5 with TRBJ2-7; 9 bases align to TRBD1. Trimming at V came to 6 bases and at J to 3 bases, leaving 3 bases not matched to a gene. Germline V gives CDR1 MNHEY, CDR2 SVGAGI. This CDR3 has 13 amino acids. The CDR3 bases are TGTGCCAGCAGCCGGGACAGGGTCTACGAGCAGTACTTC. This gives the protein CASSRDRVYEQYF.

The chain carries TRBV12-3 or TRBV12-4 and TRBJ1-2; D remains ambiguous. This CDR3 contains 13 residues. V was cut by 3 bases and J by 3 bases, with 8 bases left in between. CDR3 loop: CASSLGFYYGYTF. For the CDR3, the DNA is TGTGCCAGCAGTTTGGGGTTTTACTATGGCTACACCTTC.

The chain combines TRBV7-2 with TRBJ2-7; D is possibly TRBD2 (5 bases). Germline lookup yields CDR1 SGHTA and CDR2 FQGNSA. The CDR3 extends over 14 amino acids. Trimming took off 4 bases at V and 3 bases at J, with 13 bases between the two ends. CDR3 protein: CASSSQRRNYEQYF. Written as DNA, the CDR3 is TGTGCCAGCAGCTCTCAGCGGAGGAACTACGAGCAGTACTTC.

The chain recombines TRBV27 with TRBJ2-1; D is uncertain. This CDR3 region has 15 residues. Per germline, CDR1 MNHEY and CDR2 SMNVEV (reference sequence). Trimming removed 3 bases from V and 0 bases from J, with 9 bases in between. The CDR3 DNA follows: TGTGCCAGCAGTTTGCACCGGAGCTCCTACAATGAGCAGTTCTTC. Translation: CASSLHRSSYNEQFF.

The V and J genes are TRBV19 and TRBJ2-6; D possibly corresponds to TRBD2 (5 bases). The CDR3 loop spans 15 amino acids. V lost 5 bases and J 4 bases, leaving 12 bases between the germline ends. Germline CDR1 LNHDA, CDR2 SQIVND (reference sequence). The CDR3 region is CASSEGPDGANVLTF. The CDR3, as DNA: TGTGCCAGTAGTGAGGGTCCAGACGGGGCCAACGTCCTGACTTTC.

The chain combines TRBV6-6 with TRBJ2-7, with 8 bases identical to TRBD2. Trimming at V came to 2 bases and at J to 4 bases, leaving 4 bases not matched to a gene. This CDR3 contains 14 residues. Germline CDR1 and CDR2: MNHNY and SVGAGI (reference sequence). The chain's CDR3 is CASSYGSGGYEQYF. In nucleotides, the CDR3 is TGTGCCAGCAGTTACGGGTCGGGGGGGTACGAGCAGTACTTC.

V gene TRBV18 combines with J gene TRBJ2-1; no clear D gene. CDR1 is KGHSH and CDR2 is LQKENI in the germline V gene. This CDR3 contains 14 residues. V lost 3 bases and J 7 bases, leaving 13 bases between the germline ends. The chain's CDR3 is CASSPQVMWNEQFF. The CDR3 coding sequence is TGTGCCAGCTCACCTCAGGTTATGTGGAATGAGCAGTTCTTC.

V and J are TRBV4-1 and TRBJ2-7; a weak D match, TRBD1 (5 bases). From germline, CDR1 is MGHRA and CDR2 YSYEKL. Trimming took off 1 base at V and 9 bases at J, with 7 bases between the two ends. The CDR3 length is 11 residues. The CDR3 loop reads CASSQGQGQYF. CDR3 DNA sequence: TGCGCCAGCAGCCAAGGGCAGGGGCAGTACTTC.

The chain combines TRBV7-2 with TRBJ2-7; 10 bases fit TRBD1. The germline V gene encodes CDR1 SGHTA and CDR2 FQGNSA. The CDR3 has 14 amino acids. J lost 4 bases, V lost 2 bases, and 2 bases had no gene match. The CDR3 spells CASSLLGQGYEQYF. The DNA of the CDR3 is TGTGCCAGCAGCTTACTGGGACAGGGGTACGAGCAGTACTTC.

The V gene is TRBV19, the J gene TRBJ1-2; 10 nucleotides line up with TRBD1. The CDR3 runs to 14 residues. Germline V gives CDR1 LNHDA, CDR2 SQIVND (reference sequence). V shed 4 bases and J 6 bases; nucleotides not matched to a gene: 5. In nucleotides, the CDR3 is TGTGCCAGTAGTACCCGGGACAGGGGCCATGGCTACACCTTC. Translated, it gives CASSTRDRGHGYTF.

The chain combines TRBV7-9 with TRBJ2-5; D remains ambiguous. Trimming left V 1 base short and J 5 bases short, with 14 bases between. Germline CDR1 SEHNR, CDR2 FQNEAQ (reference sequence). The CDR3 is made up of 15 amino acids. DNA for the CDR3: TGTGCCAGCAGCTTAGGAGGACGGCCCAGGGAGACCCAGTACTTC. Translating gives CASSLGGRPRETQYF.

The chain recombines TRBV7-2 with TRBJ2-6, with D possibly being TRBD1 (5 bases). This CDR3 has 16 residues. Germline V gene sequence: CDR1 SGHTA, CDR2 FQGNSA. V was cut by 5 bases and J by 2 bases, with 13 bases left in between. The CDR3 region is CASSLQVVTGANVLTF. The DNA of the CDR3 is TGTGCCAGCAGCCTACAGGTAGTGACTGGGGCCAACGTCCTGACTTTC.